The 7 T cell receptor beta chains below come from one sample, sequenced in a study of T-cell reconstitution after alpha-beta-depleted transplantation in children. Unique molecular identifiers were used in preparing the TCRbeta library. Using its own MiXCR run on the PCR reads, TCRdb lists one record per CDR3 protein. The sample has some 76,000 distinct CDR3 sequences, under 13% seen once. Sequenced here: PBMCs, sampled before TCRalphabeta/CD19-depleted stem cell transplant. All receptors derive from a boy aged 10-17 years with acute myeloid leukemia, due to receive a stem cell transplant.

This clonotype occurred many times. The rearrangement links TRBV18 to TRBJ2-2; 7 positions agree with TRBD1. The CDR3 is 15 amino acids. The junction had 7 bases not matched to a gene; V was cut back by 3 bases and J by 6 bases. CDR1 and CDR2 from the germline V gene are KGHSH and LQKENI. The CDR3, as DNA: TGTGCCAGCTCACCCCGGGACAGCGCTTCCGGGGAGCTGTTTTTT. Translating gives CASSPRDSASGELFF.

In its sample, this clonotype was seen many times. The rearrangement uses TRBV9 and TRBJ1-2; D is unclear. Per germline, CDR1 SGDLS and CDR2 YYNGEE. The CDR3 covers 13 residues. Trimming shortened V by 4 bases and J by 8 bases, and 15 bases separated the two germline ends. The CDR3 protein is CASSLADKGGYTF. CDR3 nucleotides: TGTGCCAGCAGCCTTGCCGACAAAGGGGGCTACACCTTC. The variable domain in full, completed from reference TRBV9 and TRBJ1-2, reads DSGVTQTPKHLITATGQRVTLRCSPRSGDLSVYWYQQSLDQGLQFLIQYYNGEERAKGNILERFSAQQFPDLHSELNLSSLELGDSALYFCASSLADKGGYTFGSGTRLTVV.

There are many counts of this clonotype. This chain links TRBV12-3 or TRBV12-4 with TRBJ2-3, with TRBD2 identical over 11 bases. The V and J ends lost 6 bases and 1 base, in that order; junction bases with no gene match: 12. The CDR3 consists of 18 residues. CDR3 loop: CASSILAGGVRGTDTQYF. The CDR3 region has the DNA TGTGCCAGCAGCATCCTAGCGGGAGGAGTTAGGGGCACAGATACGCAGTATTTT.

This clonotype was seen at least ten times. The rearrangement uses TRBV5-5 and TRBJ2-3; the D is unclear. This CDR3 contains 16 residues. Trimming removed 4 bases from V and 0 bases from J, with 15 bases in between. Per germline, CDR1 SGHKS and CDR2 YYEKEE (reference sequence). The CDR3 reads CASSRPKITSTDTQYF. CDR3 bases: TGTGCCAGCAGCCGTCCAAAAATAACTAGCACAGATACGCAGTATTTT.

This clonotype was recorded many times. J is TRBJ2-1 and V is TRBV12-3 or TRBV12-4; tentatively, D is TRBD2 (6 bases). The CDR3 is 14 amino acids. V lost 5 bases and J lost 7, with 15 bases in between. The CDR3 is CASSPYGSGNEQFF. CDR3 nucleotides: TGTGCCAGCAGTCCGTACGGGAGCGGAAATGAGCAGTTCTTC.

This clonotype was recorded many times. The chain carries TRBV27 and TRBJ2-3; TRBD2 aligns across 12 bases. The CDR3 contains 13 residues. CDR1 is MNHEY, CDR2 SMNVEV, per germline (reference sequence). V trimming: 8 bases; J trimming: 15 bases; junction bases outside the gene matches: 12. The DNA of the CDR3 is TGTGCCAGCGCTAGCGGGAGGGCCCAAGCGGAATATTTT. This codes for CASASGRAQAEYF.

In this sample, this clonotype turned up many times. V usage is TRBV15 and J usage is TRBJ2-3, with TRBD2 identical over 10 bases. There are 19 residues in the CDR3. V gave up 0 bases and J gave up 3 bases; unmatched junction bases: 12. CDR1 LNHNV and CDR2 YYDKDF come from the germline V gene (reference sequence). The CDR3 sequence is CATSREAGGLAGVTDTQYF. CDR3 DNA: TGTGCCACCAGCAGAGAGGCAGGTGGGCTAGCGGGAGTAACAGATACGCAGTATTTT.